Below are 29 T cell receptor beta chains sequenced from a single sample in a study of T cell responses to AZD1222 COVID-19 vaccine. Profiled with immunoSEQ multiplex PCR; TCRdb holds only in-frame clones, not every one. The table includes 120,000 or so clones, over 80% detected once. Material: peripheral blood, obtained on day 0 of AZD1222 vaccination. These receptors were obtained from an adult in good health.

V usage is TRBV6-5 and J usage is TRBJ2-7; no clear D gene. CDR3 length: 15 amino acids. V was shortened by 0 bases and J by 2 bases, with 11 bases between the two germline ends. Germline loops: CDR1 MNHEY, CDR2 SVGAGI. The CDR3 coding sequence is TGTGCCAGCAGTTACTCGATCGGCCGAACCTACGAGCAGTACTTC. Its translation: CASSYSIGRTYEQYF.

The chain carries TRBV7-9 and TRBJ1-1; D unresolved. The CDR3 loop spans 13 amino acids. The germline V gene has CDR1 SEHNR and CDR2 FQNEAQ (reference sequence). The V gene lost 4 bases and the J gene lost 4 bases, with 10 bases spanning the gap. The CDR3 reads CASSYLGLTEAFF. The CDR3 nucleotides read TGTGCCAGCAGCTACCTAGGTCTCACTGAAGCTTTCTTT.

This chain uses TRBV30 with TRBJ1-4, with 7 bases that match TRBD1. The V and J ends lost 0 bases and 5 bases, in that order; junction bases with no gene match: 12. Germline CDR1 and CDR2: GTSNPN and SVGIG (reference sequence). The length of the CDR3 is 17 residues. DNA of the CDR3: TGTGCCTGGAGTGTAGGCTACGACAGGGAGGGCAATGAAAAACTGTTTTTT. This codes for CAWSVGYDREGNEKLFF.

This chain joins TRBV24-1 and TRBJ2-7; 9 nucleotides line up with TRBD1. CDR1 KGHDR and CDR2 SFDVKD come from the germline V gene. The V and J ends lost 3 bases and 3 bases, in that order; junction bases with no gene match: 5. This CDR3 region has 15 residues. DNA of the CDR3: TGTGCCACCAGTGATCCGGGACAGGGACACTACGAGCAGTACTTC. Its translation is CATSDPGQGHYEQYF.

The rearrangement uses TRBV10-3 and TRBJ2-7, with D tentatively TRBD1 or TRBD2 (5 bases each). This CDR3 region has 15 residues. CDR1 is ENHRY, CDR2 SYGVKD, per germline. The V end lost 0 bases, the J end lost 5 bases, and 14 bases lay between the germline ends. CDR3 amino acids: CAISESWGWRNEQYF. As DNA, the CDR3 is TGTGCCATCAGTGAGTCCTGGGGGTGGCGCAACGAGCAGTACTTC.

V and J are TRBV27 and TRBJ2-7; 8 nucleotides match TRBD2. Germline values: CDR1 MNHEY, CDR2 SMNVEV (reference sequence). This CDR3 comprises 16 residues. The J segment lost 2 bases and the V segment lost 5 bases, leaving 11 bases of the junction unmatched. CDR3 bases: TGTGCCAGCAGTAAGATCTTGGCGGGGGGTGCCTACGAGCAGTACTTC. This translates into CASSKILAGGAYEQYF.

The V call is TRBV14, the J call TRBJ1-4, with D possibly TRBD1 on 5 matching bases. Trimming pared 2 bases from V and 2 bases from J, leaving 15 bases between. The CDR3 consists of 17 residues. CDR1 is SGHDN and CDR2 is FVKESK in the germline V gene. The CDR3 is CASSQTIRGPTNEKLFF. As DNA, the CDR3 is TGTGCCAGCAGCCAAACAATCCGGGGACCCACTAATGAAAAACTGTTTTTT.

The chain recombines TRBV11-1 with TRBJ1-2; TRBD1 might be the D (6 bases). V lost 5 bases and J lost 2, with 9 bases in between. Germline V lookup: CDR1 SGHAT, CDR2 FQDESV (reference sequence). The CDR3 spans 13 residues. CDR3 in DNA: TGTGCCAGCAGCCAAACAGGGAACTATGGCTACACCTTC. Amino acids: CASSQTGNYGYTF. Full variable domain (missing parts from reference TRBV11-1 and TRBJ1-2): EAEVAQSPRYKITEKSQAVAFWCDPISGHATLYWYRQILGQGPELLVQFQDESVVDDSQLPKDRFSAERLKGVDSTLKIQPAELGDSAMYLCASSQTGNYGYTFGSGTRLTVV.

V gene TRBV7-8 combines with J gene TRBJ2-7; D unclear. With 0 bases removed from V and 2 bases from J, the gap between germline ends came to 20 bases. The CDR3 length is 18 residues. Germline CDR1 is SGHVS and CDR2 is FQNEAQ. CDR3 protein: CASSLASVRGPWAYEQYF. CDR3 sequence (DNA): TGTGCCAGCAGCTTAGCTTCGGTGCGCGGCCCATGGGCCTACGAGCAGTACTTC.

The table lists this clone with a count of one. The junction shows a germline mismatch at one end, possibly a read error. The chain carries TRBV7-7 and TRBJ2-7; 8 nucleotides align to TRBD1. CDR1 and CDR2 from the germline V gene are SSHAT and FNYEAQ (reference sequence). This CDR3 comprises 14 residues. CDR3: CASSLSRGTGEQYF. The CDR3 DNA reads as TGTGCTAGCAGCTTAAGTAGGGGGACAGGCGAGCAGTACTTC.

V and J are TRBV30 and TRBJ2-5; TRBD2 is a possible D gene (6 bases). V lost 3 bases and J 7 bases, leaving 18 bases between the germline ends. Germline loops: CDR1 GTSNPN, CDR2 SVGIG (reference sequence). The CDR3 extends over 14 amino acids. CDR3 region: CAWSAGGMSGTQYF. The CDR3 DNA is TGTGCCTGGAGCGCTGGGGGGATGTCGGGGACCCAGTACTTC.

The chain couples TRBV4-1 to TRBJ1-1; 7 bases line up with TRBD1. Germline CDR1 reads MGHRA; CDR2 reads YSYEKL. The CDR3 consists of 17 residues. The J segment lost 7 bases and the V segment lost 0 bases, leaving 14 bases of the junction unmatched. CDR3 DNA: TGCGCCAGCAGCCAAGATCTGGGCCGGGACAGCGTTTTTGAAGCTTTCTTT. Protein sequence: CASSQDLGRDSVFEAFF.

The rearrangement joins TRBV7-3 to TRBJ2-1; TRBD2 matches 9 bases. This CDR3 is 14 amino acids long. Trimming at V came to 2 bases and at J to 9 bases, leaving 5 bases not matched to a gene. The V gene's germline CDR1 is SGHTA and CDR2 FQGTGA. CDR3 region: CASSLSASGIEQFF. The DNA for the CDR3 is TGTGCCAGCAGCTTATCGGCTAGCGGGATTGAGCAGTTCTTC. Variable domain in full (rest from reference TRBV7-3 and TRBJ2-1): GAGVSQTPSNKVTEKGKYVELRCDPISGHTALYWYRQSLGQGPEFLIYFQGTGAADDSGLPNDRFFAVRPEGSVSTLKIQRTERGDSAVYLCASSLSASGIEQFFGPGTRLTVL.

This chain connects TRBV18 to TRBJ1-5, with D possibly being TRBD1 (5 bases). Trimming cost V 2 bases and J 5 bases, with 7 bases left between them. From germline, CDR1 is KGHSH and CDR2 LQKENI. This CDR3 comprises 13 residues. CDR3 nucleotide sequence: TGTGCCAGCTCACCAGGGGCTTATCAGCCCCAGCATTTT. Protein sequence: CASSPGAYQPQHF.

The chain recombines TRBV6-5 with TRBJ1-2; 7 nucleotides match TRBD1. Trimming at V came to 3 bases and at J to 6 bases, leaving 13 bases not matched to a gene. The CDR3 sequence is 16 residues long. Germline-derived CDR1 and CDR2 are MNHEY and SVGAGI. Here the CDR3 reads CASSYEARKGAHGYTF. The CDR3 bases are TGTGCCAGCAGTTATGAGGCTAGAAAGGGGGCGCATGGCTACACCTTC.

The chain joins TRBV25-1 to TRBJ1-2, with 8 bases aligning to TRBD1. This CDR3 region has 13 residues. The germline CDR1 and CDR2 sequences are MGHDK and SYGVNS. V lost 2 bases to trimming and J lost 6 bases; unmatched junction nucleotides: 2. DNA for the CDR3: TGTGCCAGCAGTGAAGCAGGGGGCGATGGCTACACCTTC. It yields the protein CASSEAGGDGYTF.

On this clone: Other DNA sequences within the sample encode an identical CDR3. V gene TRBV6-5 combines with J gene TRBJ2-2; D gene ambiguous. CDR1 and CDR2 (germline): MNHEY, SVGAGI. V was trimmed by 0 bases and J by 2 bases, leaving 4 bases between them. The CDR3 runs to 14 residues. CDR3 nucleotides: TGTGCCAGCAGTTACTCCAGAAACACCGGGGAGCTGTTTTTT. Translation gives CASSYSRNTGELFF.

The gene calls are TRBV5-1 and TRBJ2-6; tentatively, D is TRBD2 (5 bases). CDR1 SGHRS and CDR2 YFSETQ come from the germline V gene. V was cut by 3 bases and J by 4 bases, with 17 bases left in between. The CDR3 has 17 residues. This CDR3 reads CASSSGTVGRGANVLTF. The CDR3 DNA sequence: TGCGCCAGCAGCTCGGGAACTGTCGGCAGGGGGGCCAACGTCCTGACTTTC.

The chain couples TRBV4-2 to TRBJ2-1, with a possible D match to TRBD1 (6 bases). The V gene's germline CDR1 is LGHNA and CDR2 YNFKEQ. V dropped 4 bases and J dropped 8 bases, with 15 bases sitting between them. The CDR3 sequence is 14 residues long. In nucleotides, the CDR3 is TGTGCCAGCAGCCCCTTACAGGGCCAGGATGAGCAGTTCTTC. Amino acid sequence: CASSPLQGQDEQFF.

The CDR3 sequence: CASSPVYRSGSSYNEQFF. As DNA, the CDR3 is TGTGCCAGCAGCCCTGTTTATAGGAGCGGGAGCTCCTACAATGAGCAGTTCTTC. The rearrangement joins TRBV6-2 or TRBV6-3 to TRBJ2-1, with 8 positions matching TRBD2. The CDR3 is 18 residues long. Trimming at V came to 6 bases and at J to 0 bases, leaving 13 bases not matched to a gene. Germline-derived CDR1 and CDR2 are MNHEY and SVGEGT.

A few counts support this clone. The chain has TRBV7-9 and TRBJ1-4; 12 nucleotides line up with TRBD1. V shed 5 bases, J shed 0 bases, and the junction held 4 bases outside the gene matches. CDR1 is SEHNR and CDR2 is FQNEAQ in the germline V gene (reference sequence). The CDR3 totals 17 residues. The CDR3 nucleotides read TGTGCCAGCAGCCCATGGGACAGGGGGCCAACTAATGAAAAACTGTTTTTT. This translates into CASSPWDRGPTNEKLFF.

The rearrangement joins TRBV27 to TRBJ2-1; no reliable D call. The CDR3 has 13 amino acids. Germline V lookup: CDR1 MNHEY, CDR2 SMNVEV (reference sequence). The V end lost 3 bases, the J end lost 7 bases, and 10 bases lay between the germline ends. The CDR3 nucleotides are TGTGCCAGCAGTTTTCCCCCCCTGAATGAGCAGTTCTTC. Translating it yields CASSFPPLNEQFF.

CDR3 protein: CASRETSGSPGELFF. The CDR3 DNA reads TGTGCCAGTAGAGAGACTAGCGGGAGCCCCGGGGAGCTGTTTTTT. The chain recombines TRBV19 with TRBJ2-2, with 12 bases aligning to TRBD2. With 6 bases clipped from V and 6 bases from J, the junction kept 5 bases outside the gene matches. Germline CDR1 LNHDA, CDR2 SQIVND (reference sequence). This CDR3 comprises 15 residues.

The J gene is TRBJ2-7, the V gene TRBV5-6; weak D call: TRBD2 (6 bases). CDR1 and CDR2 from the germline V gene are SGHDT and YYEEEE. This CDR3 has 13 amino acids. The germline V and J ends were trimmed by 3 bases and 6 bases, with 13 bases remaining between them. The CDR3 bases are TGTGCCAGCAGCTGGGGACTTGGGGGCGAGCAGTACTTC. Encoded protein: CASSWGLGGEQYF.

CDR3 sequence: CASSFAGRVGYTF. For the CDR3, the DNA is TGTGCCAGCAGTTTTGCAGGGCGAGTTGGCTACACCTTC. This sequence joins TRBV28 and TRBJ1-2, with D possibly TRBD1 on 5 matching bases. The V gene's germline CDR1 is MDHEN and CDR2 SYDVKM. This CDR3 region has 13 residues. V was cut by 3 bases and J by 7 bases, with 12 bases left in between.

This sequence joins TRBV27 and TRBJ2-3; TRBD2 agrees at 8 bases. Germline V gives CDR1 MNHEY, CDR2 SMNVEV (reference sequence). J gave up 4 bases and V 5 bases, and 14 bases lay outside the gene matches. CDR3 length equals 17 residues. The CDR3 spells CASSPMGHSGRSDTQYF. CDR3 nucleotide sequence: TGTGCCAGCAGTCCTATGGGACACAGCGGGAGATCAGATACGCAGTATTTT.

The V call is TRBV7-8, the J call TRBJ2-3, with TRBD2 identical over 10 bases. Germline V CDR1 and CDR2: SGHVS, FQNEAQ. V was pared by 5 bases and J by 1 base, with 3 bases of the junction left unmatched. CDR3 length: 15 amino acids. The CDR3 nucleotides read TGTGCCAGCAGCCCGGGGACTAGCGGCACAGATACGCAGTATTTT. Translating gives CASSPGTSGTDTQYF.

V gene TRBV7-3 combines with J gene TRBJ1-1; D is possibly TRBD1 (6 bases). Trimming shortened V by 4 bases and J by 1 base, and 7 bases separated the two germline ends. The CDR3 has 13 amino acids. CDR1 SGHTA and CDR2 FQGTGA come from the germline V gene. CDR3 coding DNA: TGTGCCAGCAGCTGGGGACAGAACACTGAAGCTTTCTTT. Encoded protein: CASSWGQNTEAFF.

V usage is TRBV7-6 and J usage is TRBJ2-2; no clear D. The germline CDR1 and CDR2 sequences are SGHVS and FNYEAQ. This CDR3 is built from 18 residues. The ends were cut back, 6 bases at V and 4 bases at J, with 24 bases in the middle. CDR3 loop: CASSRILLVLSGTGELFF. Here the CDR3 DNA reads TGTGCCAGCAGTCGGATTTTGTTGGTTCTGTCGGGCACCGGGGAGCTGTTTTTT.